The present T cell receptor beta chain was sequenced within a study of cytomegalovirus exposure and HLA in healthy donors. Study results and limitations: Later, an analysis showed that TCR beta chains associated with HLA were more clonally expanded than others that were equally common.

With 2 bases clipped from V and 3 bases from J, the junction kept 11 bases outside the gene matches. Germline V gene data show CDR1 as SGHTA and CDR2 as FQGTGA. The CDR3 is 17 residues long. Note on this clone: Its antigen is unidentified.

The PCR employed 60 Vbeta primers together with 13 Jbeta primers. In the study's own analysis: It was a later analysis that counted approximately 81 million unique TCR beta chains, of which some 12 million were shared. Measured with immunoSEQ multiplex PCR; TCRdb has only the in-frame clones, and not every one. That table gives V, J and clone size, and the DNA gave D and trimming. The profile shows about 190,000 clones, 70% to 75% of them singletons. Sequencing was performed on PBMCs. The chain is built from TRBV7-3 and TRBJ2-7, with TRBD2 matching 9 bases. This TCR was sampled from a man younger than 40 in good health and CMV-seropositive. For the CDR3, the DNA is TGTGCCAGCAGCTTAGGGCCCGCGGGACTAGCTCACTACGAGCAGTACTTC. Protein sequence: CASSLGPAGLAHYEQYF.